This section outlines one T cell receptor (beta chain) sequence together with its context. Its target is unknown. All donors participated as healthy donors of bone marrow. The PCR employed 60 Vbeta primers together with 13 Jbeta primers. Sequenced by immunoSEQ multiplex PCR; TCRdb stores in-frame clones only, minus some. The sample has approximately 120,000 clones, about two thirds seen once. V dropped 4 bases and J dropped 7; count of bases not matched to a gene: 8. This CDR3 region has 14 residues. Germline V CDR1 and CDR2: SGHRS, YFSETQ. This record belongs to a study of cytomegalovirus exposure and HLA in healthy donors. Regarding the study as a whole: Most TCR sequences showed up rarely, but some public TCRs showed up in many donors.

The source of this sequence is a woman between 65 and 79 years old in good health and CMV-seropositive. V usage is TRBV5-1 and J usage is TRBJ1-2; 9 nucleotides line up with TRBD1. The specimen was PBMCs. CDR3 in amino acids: CASSASRDRAGYTF. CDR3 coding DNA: TGCGCCAGCAGCGCGTCCCGGGACAGGGCTGGCTACACCTTC.